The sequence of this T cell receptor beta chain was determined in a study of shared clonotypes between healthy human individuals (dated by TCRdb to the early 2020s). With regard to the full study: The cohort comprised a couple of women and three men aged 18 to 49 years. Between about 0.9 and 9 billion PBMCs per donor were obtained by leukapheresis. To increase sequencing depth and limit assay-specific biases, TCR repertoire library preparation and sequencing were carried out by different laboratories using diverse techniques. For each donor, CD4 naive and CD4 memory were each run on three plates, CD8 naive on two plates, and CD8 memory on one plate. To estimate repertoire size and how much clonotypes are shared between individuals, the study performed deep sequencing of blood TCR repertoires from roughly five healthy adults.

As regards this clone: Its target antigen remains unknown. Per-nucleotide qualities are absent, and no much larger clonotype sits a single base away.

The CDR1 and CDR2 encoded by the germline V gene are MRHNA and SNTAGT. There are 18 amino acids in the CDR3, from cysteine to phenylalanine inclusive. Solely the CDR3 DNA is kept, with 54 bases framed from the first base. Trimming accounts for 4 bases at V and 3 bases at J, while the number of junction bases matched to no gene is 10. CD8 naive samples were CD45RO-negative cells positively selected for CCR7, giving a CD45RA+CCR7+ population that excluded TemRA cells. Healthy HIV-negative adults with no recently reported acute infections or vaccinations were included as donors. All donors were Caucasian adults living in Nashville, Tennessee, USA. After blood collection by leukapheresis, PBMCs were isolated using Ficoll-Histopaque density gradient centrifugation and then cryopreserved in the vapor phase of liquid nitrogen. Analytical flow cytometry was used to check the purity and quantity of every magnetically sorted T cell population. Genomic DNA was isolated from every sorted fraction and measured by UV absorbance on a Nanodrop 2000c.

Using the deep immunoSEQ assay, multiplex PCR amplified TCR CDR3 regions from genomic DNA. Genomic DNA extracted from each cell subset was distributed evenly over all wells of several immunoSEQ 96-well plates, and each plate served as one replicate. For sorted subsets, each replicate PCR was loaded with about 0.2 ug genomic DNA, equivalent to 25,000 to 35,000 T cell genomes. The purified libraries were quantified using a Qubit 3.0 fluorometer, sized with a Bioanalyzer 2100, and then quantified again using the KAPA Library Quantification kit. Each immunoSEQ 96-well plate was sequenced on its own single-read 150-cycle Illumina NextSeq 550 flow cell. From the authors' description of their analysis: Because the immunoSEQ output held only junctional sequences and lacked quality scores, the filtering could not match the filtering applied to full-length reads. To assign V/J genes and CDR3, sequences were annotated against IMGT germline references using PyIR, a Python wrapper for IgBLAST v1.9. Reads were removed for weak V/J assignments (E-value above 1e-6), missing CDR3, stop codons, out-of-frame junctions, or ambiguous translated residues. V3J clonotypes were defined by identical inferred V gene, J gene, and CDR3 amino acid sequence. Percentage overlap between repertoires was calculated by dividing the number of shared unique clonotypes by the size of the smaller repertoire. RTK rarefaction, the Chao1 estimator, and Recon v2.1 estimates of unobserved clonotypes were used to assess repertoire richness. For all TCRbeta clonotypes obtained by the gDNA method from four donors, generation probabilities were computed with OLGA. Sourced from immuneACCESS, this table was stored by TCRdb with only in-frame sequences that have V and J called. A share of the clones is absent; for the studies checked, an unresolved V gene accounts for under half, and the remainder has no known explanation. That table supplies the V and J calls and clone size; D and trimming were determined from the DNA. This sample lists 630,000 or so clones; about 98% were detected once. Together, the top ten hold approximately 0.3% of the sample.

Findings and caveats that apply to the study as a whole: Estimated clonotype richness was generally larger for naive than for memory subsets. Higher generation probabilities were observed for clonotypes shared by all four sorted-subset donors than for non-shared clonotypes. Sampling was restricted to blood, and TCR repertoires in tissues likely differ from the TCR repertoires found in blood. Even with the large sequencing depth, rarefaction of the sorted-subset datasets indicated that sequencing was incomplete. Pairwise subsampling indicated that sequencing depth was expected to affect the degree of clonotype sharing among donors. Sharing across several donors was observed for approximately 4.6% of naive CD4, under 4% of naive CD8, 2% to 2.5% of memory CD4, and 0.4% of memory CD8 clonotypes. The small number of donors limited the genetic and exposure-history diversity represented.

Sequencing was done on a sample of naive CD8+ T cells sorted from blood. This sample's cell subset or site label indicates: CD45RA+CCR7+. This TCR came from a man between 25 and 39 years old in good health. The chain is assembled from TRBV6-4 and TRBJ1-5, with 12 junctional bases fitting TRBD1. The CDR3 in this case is CASSVLPGQGAPNQPQHF. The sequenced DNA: TGTGCCAGCAGTGTGCTACCGGGACAGGGGGCGCCCAATCAGCCCCAGCATTTT.